The text below deals with one TCR beta chain. The same CDR3 can be traced to other DNA sequences in this sample. TCRdb's table, derived via immunoSEQ multiplex PCR, lists solely in-frame clones and lacks some. The sample lists about 76,000 clones, 92% occurring once. The sample belongs to a study of resident and recirculating memory T cells in vitiligo. The sequenced material came from blood. The receptor was isolated from a male donor with vitiligo.

The CDR3 DNA is TGTGCCAGCAGTCGACAGGGCTCCTACGAGCAGTACTTC. Translation: CASSRQGSYEQYF. The rearrangement joins TRBV28 to TRBJ2-7; 7 nucleotides match TRBD1. The junction had 1 base not matched to a gene; V was cut back by 5 bases and J by 0 bases. CDR3 length equals 13 residues. In germline, CDR1 is MDHEN, CDR2 SYDVKM.